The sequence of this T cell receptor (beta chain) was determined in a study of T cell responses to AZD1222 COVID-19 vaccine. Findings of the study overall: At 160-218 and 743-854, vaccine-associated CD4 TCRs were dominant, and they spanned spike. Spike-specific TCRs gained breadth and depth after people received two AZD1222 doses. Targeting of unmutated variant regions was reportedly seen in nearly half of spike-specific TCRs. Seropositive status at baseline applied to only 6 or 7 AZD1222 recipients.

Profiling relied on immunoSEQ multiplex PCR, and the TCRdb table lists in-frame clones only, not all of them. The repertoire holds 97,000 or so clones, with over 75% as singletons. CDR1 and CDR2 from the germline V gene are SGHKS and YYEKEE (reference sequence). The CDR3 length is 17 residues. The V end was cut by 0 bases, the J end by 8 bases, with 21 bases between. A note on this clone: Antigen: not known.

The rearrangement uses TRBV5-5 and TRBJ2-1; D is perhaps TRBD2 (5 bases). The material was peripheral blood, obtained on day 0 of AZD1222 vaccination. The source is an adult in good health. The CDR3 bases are TGTGCCAGCAGCTTGGGGGGAGTGTACATCGTTCGGGATGAGCAGTTCTTC. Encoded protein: CASSLGGVYIVRDEQFF.